This T cell receptor beta chain was observed in a study of cytomegalovirus exposure and HLA in healthy donors. Study context: Approximately 81% of 350 to 400 genotyped donors fell in the Caucasian-associated ancestry cluster. Points from the study as a whole: In a later analysis, parvovirus B19, influenza, CMV and Epstein-Barr virus appeared linked to several top co-occurrence clusters. The authors reported that TCR beta sequences could predict HLA-A and HLA-B alleles. These predictions were accurate for most subjects in the first cohort. Analysis was carried out at a later point, and it linked a missense DCLRE1C variant to TCR beta V- and J-gene trimming.

The table lists this clone with a count of one. Its antigen is as yet unknown. Primers: 60 Vbeta forward and 13 Jbeta reverse. Here immunoSEQ multiplex PCR was the method, and the copy in TCRdb shows in-frame clones only, minus some. Seen here are about 160,000 clones, roughly 84% observed once, and the top ten hold roughly 1%. Germline V gene sequence: CDR1 MGHRA, CDR2 YSYEKL. The CDR3 runs 15 residues. V dropped 3 bases and J dropped 4 bases, with 13 bases sitting between them. The sequenced material came from PBMCs. The chain recombines TRBV4-1 with TRBJ1-5; the D gene is possibly TRBD1 (6 bases). The clonotype was recovered from a man aged 25-45 years in good health and CMV-seronegative. The CDR3 region is CASSHNVGANQPQHF. The CDR3 region has the DNA TGCGCCAGCAGCCACAATGTGGGGGCAAATCAGCCCCAGCATTTT.